This T cell receptor beta chain was identified during a study of T cells in Graves' hyperthyroidism and ophthalmopathy (dated by TCRdb to about 2019). Regarding the complete study: Peripheral blood was sampled at the time of initial diagnosis, prior to any treatment. A discovery cohort of about 100 patients, 43 with Graves' ophthalmopathy and about 58 with stable Graves' hyperthyroidism, was used to find distinguishing TCR V-J signatures. Whether ophthalmopathy could be predicted prospectively was tested in an independent validation cohort made up of approximately 19 hyperthyroidism patients plus 17 patients who later progressed to ophthalmopathy. For training and testing, the roughly 93 patients in the discovery cohort were randomly divided in a 7:3 ratio. Thyroid tissue and blood T-cell repertoires from six Graves' hyperthyroidism patients were also compared in the study. Once sampling was done, hyperthyroidism patients were given methimazole at a starting dose of 30 mg daily, whereas ophthalmopathy patients were given high-dose intravenous methylprednisolone. According to the paper, TCR Vbeta CDR3 sequencing was carried out on some 140 peripheral blood samples, which came from approximately 41 ophthalmopathy, around 74 hyperthyroidism and 17 progressor patients. Study-wide conclusions, independent of this receptor: Ophthalmopathy was separated from stable hyperthyroidism by a 13 V-J signature model, with around 90% sensitivity and approximately 81% specificity obtained in cross-validation and 80%/75% obtained in testing. In validation, the model predicted progression to ophthalmopathy with about 71% sensitivity and 72.22% specificity, a median of 6.5 months before onset. Sample size was not statistically predetermined, and investigators were not blinded to group allocation. Most expanded thyroid clonotypes (frequency above 0.001) were also detected in blood, suggesting blood repertoires may reflect thyroid immune responses.

A patient counted as having stable Graves' hyperthyroidism if no progression to ophthalmopathy occurred over 18 months of follow-up. Hyperthyroidism patients were newly diagnosed, had a disease duration of under 2 months, and were aged 18 to 65 years. The study excluded patients with uncontrolled infections, other autoimmune diseases, pregnancy or lactation. Diagnoses relied on clinical symptoms, serum thyroxine and TRAb, thyroid ultrasound and orbital computed tomography. PBMCs were isolated from more than 9 ml of fresh peripheral blood by Ficoll-Paque density gradient centrifugation. Total RNA was extracted using Trizol reagent, and RNA quality was assessed on an Agilent 2100 Bioanalyzer. The junction shows trimming of 8 bases on V and 4 bases on J, and the gene matches do not reach 5 bases of it. Taken from the germline V gene, the CDR1 and CDR2 loops are SNHLY and FYNNEI. The CDR3, cysteine through phenylalanine, is 15 amino acids long. Here the CDR3 DNA is all that survives: 45 bases in frame from base 1.

There are many counts of this clonotype. Its cognate antigen has yet to be identified. The input lacks base qualities; no much larger clone sits a single base away. The TCR beta CDR3 regions were amplified from the RNA transcripts. A first-round RT-PCR of the TCR CDR3 used the HTBI primer set with the Qiagen OneStep RT-PCR kit. The libraries were constructed in a second round of multiplex PCR and then size-selected and purified. Sequencing of the libraries was done on an Illumina HiSeq2000 using paired-end 100 bp reads. The authors processed their data as follows. SOAPnuke was used to process the raw data, throwing out any read that contained adapters or uncalled bases, had a mean Phred below 15, or lacked an exact constant-primer or identifier match. COPE v1.2.5 was used to merge the high-quality paired reads, and each unique nucleotide sequence was defined as a clonotype. Clonotypes were aligned to IMGT TRBV, TRBD and TRBJ reference segments using MiTCR v1.1. Only V-J combinations with frequency above 0.0001, covering about 99% of repertoires, were analysed. A TCS score was defined as the ratio of F50 (clonal expansion) to E x V (chaos), with BLOSUM62-based TCRdist applied between CDR3 peptides within each V-J. Welch's t-statistics and random forest reduced fewer than 550 V-J features to about 13, which were used in a naive Bayes classifier (R e1071). The public reads were reanalyzed by TCRdb: fastp trimming at Q25, MiXCR alignment, in-frame beta chains only. Each entry merges the rows of one CDR3 protein and shows their most common DNA and genes. These V and J calls derive from TCRdb rather than the authors' analysis. This sample lists 340,000 or so distinct CDR3 sequences; over 20% were detected once. Around half of the sample belongs to the ten largest clones.

The clonotype comes from a woman aged 45-60 years with Graves' hyperthyroidism. The sequence joins TRBV2 to TRBJ2-1; the central 13 bases match TRBD2. Source material: blood. At the DNA level, the sequence is TGTGCCAGCGGGGGGACTAGCGGGGTTTACAATGAGCAGTTCTTC. The encoded protein is CASGGTSGVYNEQFF.